One and the same sample provided the 27 T cell receptor beta chains below, sequenced in a study of human T cells and chemical hapten exposure. The sample's time point: patch test 1, 2 weeks after DPC sensitization. Treatment: therapeutic diphenylcyclopropenone sensitization with weekly scalp DPC. MiXCR, applied by TCRdb to the RACE reads, yields one record per CDR3 protein. Here the sample spans about 340,000 distinct CDR3 sequences, around 7% being singletons. The material sequenced was whole blood, taken in connection with sensitization to the hapten diphenylcyclopropenone (DPC). These receptors came from a woman aged 18-35 years with alopecia areata. Some clones in this sample may be carry-over from other donors' samples.

This clonotype was counted only a few times. The chain recombines TRBV4-2 with TRBJ1-3; D is possibly TRBD1 (5 bases). Germline CDR1 LGHNA, CDR2 YNFKEQ. CDR3 length equals 17 residues. V was cut by 4 bases and J by 1 base, with 17 bases left in between. The CDR3 region has the DNA TGTGCCAGCAGCCTGAAAGGGGAAGGGAATTCTGGAAACACCATATATTTT. Its translation: CASSLKGEGNSGNTIYF.

This clonotype has a handful of counts. The chain recombines TRBV27 with TRBJ2-1; 10 nucleotides align to TRBD2. Germline V gene lookup returns CDR1 MNHEY and CDR2 SMNVEV (reference sequence). This CDR3 has 15 amino acids. V dropped 6 bases and J dropped 3; count of bases not matched to a gene: 5. The DNA of the CDR3 is TGTGCCAGCAGCTCCGGGACTAGCGTCTACAATGAGCAGTTCTTC. This encodes CASSSGTSVYNEQFF.

This clonotype was seen only a few times. The gene calls are TRBV6-1 and TRBJ2-1, with 8 bases identical to TRBD2. The junction had 6 bases not matched to a gene; V was cut back by 7 bases and J by 1 base. CDR3 length equals 15 residues. The germline gives CDR1 MNHNS, CDR2 SASEGT. The chain's CDR3 is CASTTSGGSYNEQFF. CDR3 in DNA: TGTGCCAGCACGACGAGCGGGGGTTCCTACAATGAGCAGTTCTTC.

This clonotype was recorded many times. The chain links TRBV2 to TRBJ2-7, with D possibly being TRBD1 or TRBD2 (5 bases each). From germline, CDR1 is SNHLY and CDR2 FYNNEI. Trimming pared 3 bases from V and 2 bases from J, leaving 8 bases between. The CDR3 contains 13 residues. The CDR3 coding sequence is TGTGCCAGCAGTGAGATGGGGGCCTACGAGCAGTACTTC. The encoded protein is CASSEMGAYEQYF.

This clonotype turned up a few times. The gene calls are TRBV2 and TRBJ2-3; D unresolved. Germline V gene sequence: CDR1 SNHLY, CDR2 FYNNEI. CDR3 length equals 14 residues. Trimming shortened V by 7 bases and J by 2 bases, and 13 bases separated the two germline ends. CDR3 nucleotide sequence: TGTGCCAGCAAAAACATGCCCAACACAGATACGCAGTATTTT. Translated, it gives CASKNMPNTDTQYF.

This chain connects TRBV7-2 to TRBJ1-2; D perhaps matches TRBD1 (5 bases). V gave up 3 bases and J gave up 0 bases, with 11 bases separating them. CDR1 and CDR2 from the germline V gene are SGHTA and FQGNSA. This CDR3 is 15 amino acids long. DNA of the CDR3: TGTGCCAGCAGCTTCCGGGACCCCGCTAACTATGGCTACACCTTC. It yields the protein CASSFRDPANYGYTF.

This clonotype has just a few counts. The chain employs TRBV24-1 and TRBJ2-3; D gene uncertain. CDR1 and CDR2 (germline): KGHDR, SFDVKD. The V gene lost 10 bases and the J gene lost 0 bases, with 16 bases spanning the gap. CDR3 length: 15 amino acids. CDR3 loop: CATINRVSSTDTQYF. The CDR3 region has the DNA TGTGCCACGATTAACAGAGTTTCTAGCACAGATACGCAGTATTTT.

This clonotype was recorded a few times. V gene TRBV12-3 or TRBV12-4 combines with J gene TRBJ2-1; D is undetermined. Trimming took off 9 bases at V and 0 bases at J, with 18 bases between the two ends. The CDR3 is 16 residues long. For the CDR3, the DNA is TGTGCCAGTCAAGGAAGGGAATACTACTCCTACAATGAGCAGTTCTTC. It translates to CASQGREYYSYNEQFF.

This clonotype was seen at least ten times. V usage is TRBV5-6 and J usage is TRBJ2-7; no definite D call. Germline CDR1 reads SGHDT; CDR2 reads YYEEEE. Trimming cost V 3 bases and J 1 base, with 8 bases left between them. The CDR3 extends over 13 amino acids. CDR3 loop: CASSYDASYEQYF. In nucleotides, the CDR3 is TGTGCCAGCAGCTATGACGCTTCCTACGAGCAGTACTTC.

The table lists this clonotype with many counts. The chain combines TRBV14 with TRBJ2-3; tentative D call: TRBD2 (5 bases). The CDR3 is made up of 15 amino acids. V dropped 1 base and J dropped 11 bases, with 19 bases sitting between them. In germline, CDR1 is SGHDN, CDR2 FVKESK. This chain's CDR3 is CASSQAGPLTGKQYF. CDR3 DNA: TGTGCCAGCAGCCAAGCAGGACCTCTAACGGGAAAGCAGTATTTT.

This chain links TRBV7-9 with TRBJ2-3, with a possible D match to TRBD2 (5 bases). The CDR3 is made up of 14 amino acids. V lost 3 bases and J lost 11, with 18 bases in between. Germline CDR1 reads SEHNR; CDR2 reads FQNEAQ (reference sequence). For the CDR3, the DNA is TGTGCCAGCAGCTTTTCGGGCGGAGTAGGAGGGCAGTATTTT. It translates to CASSFSGGVGGQYF.

The gene calls are TRBV18 and TRBJ1-5, with D perhaps TRBD1 (6 bases). CDR3 length: 13 residues. Germline CDR1 and CDR2: KGHSH and LQKENI. V lost 3 bases and J 7 bases, leaving 10 bases between the germline ends. In DNA form, the CDR3 reads TGTGCCAGCTCACCGGCGGGGGCCCAGCCCCAGCATTTT. This sequence encodes CASSPAGAQPQHF.

The V and J genes are TRBV10-3 and TRBJ2-1, with TRBD2 as a possible D gene (6 bases). V lost 10 bases and J lost 7, with 11 bases in between. This CDR3 is 11 amino acids long. The V gene's germline CDR1 is ENHRY and CDR2 SYGVKD. This chain's CDR3 is CATAGGNEQFF. In DNA form, the CDR3 reads TGTGCCACCGCTGGGGGGAATGAGCAGTTCTTC.

This clonotype was recorded a few times. This chain links TRBV6-1 with TRBJ2-3; tentatively, D is TRBD1 (6 bases). The CDR3 spans 14 residues. Germline CDR1 MNHNS, CDR2 SASEGT. V shed 1 base and J shed 4 bases, with 9 bases lying between them. The CDR3 spells CASSEVQGSDTQYF. DNA of the CDR3: TGTGCCAGCAGTGAAGTACAGGGCTCAGATACGCAGTATTTT.

The chain couples TRBV4-3 to TRBJ2-5; 8 positions agree with TRBD2. Germline CDR1 and CDR2: LGHNA and YSLEER. The CDR3 runs 19 residues. V trimming: 0 bases; J trimming: 9 bases; junction bases outside the gene matches: 21. Here the CDR3 DNA reads TGCGCCAGCAGCCAAGACCTCAACGGGGGGGCCGTTTCTGTAAGGGCCCAGTACTTC. It codes for CASSQDLNGGAVSVRAQYF.

About this clonotype: As the CDR3 is not closed by the conserved phenylalanine or tryptophan, this likely results from a read error. CDR3 in DNA: TGTGCCAGCAGTTTAAACCAAGAGACCCAGTACTCC. Residues: CASSLNQETQYS. The gene calls are TRBV28 and TRBJ2-5; D remains unclear. V lost 2 bases and J lost 0, with 1 base in between. The germline V gene encodes CDR1 MDHEN and CDR2 SYDVKM. The CDR3 sequence is 12 residues long.

The rearrangement joins TRBV20-1 to TRBJ1-5; the match to TRBD1 covers 10 bases. The CDR3 spans 17 residues. V dropped 1 base and J dropped 1; count of bases not matched to a gene: 7. Germline CDR1 and CDR2: DFQATT and SNEGSKA (reference sequence). CDR3 DNA sequence: TGCAGTGCTAGAGGCCGGGACAGGGGACCGAGCAATCAGCCCCAGCATTTT. It is translated as CSARGRDRGPSNQPQHF.

This clonotype was detected ten times or more. V usage is TRBV6-4 and J usage is TRBJ2-3, with 9 bases lining up with TRBD2. This CDR3 has 15 amino acids. V shed 3 bases and J 1 base; nucleotides not matched to a gene: 2. Germline lookup yields CDR1 MRHNA and CDR2 SNTAGT. CDR3 sequence: CASSEERGGTDTQYF. The DNA for the CDR3 is TGTGCCAGCAGTGAAGAGCGGGGGGGCACAGATACGCAGTATTTT.

The chain couples TRBV6-5 to TRBJ2-7, with 7 positions matching TRBD2. CDR3 length equals 15 residues. Germline assignment: CDR1 MNHEY and CDR2 SVGAGI. V was clipped by 0 bases and J by 3 bases; unmatched bases: 5. The CDR3 region is CASSYSSGDYYEQYF. The CDR3 DNA sequence: TGTGCCAGCAGTTACTCCAGCGGGGACTACTACGAGCAGTACTTC.

This clonotype was recorded a few times. V and J are TRBV12-3 or TRBV12-4 and TRBJ1-5; TRBD1 is a possible D gene (6 bases). This CDR3 spans 16 amino acids. Trimming stripped 3 bases from V and 4 bases from J, with 16 bases between. CDR3 nucleotide sequence: TGTGCCAGCAGTTTTACAGGGTCAAGTAGTAATCAGCCCCAGCATTTT. Amino acid sequence: CASSFTGSSSNQPQHF.

This clonotype came up many times. At one end the junction does not follow the germline gene, possibly because of a read error. V gene TRBV5-4 combines with J gene TRBJ2-6, with D unclear. The length of the CDR3 is 12 residues. Germline V lookup: CDR1 SGHNT, CDR2 YYREEE (reference sequence). This chain's CDR3 is CASSLGGNVLTF. Written as DNA, the CDR3 is TGTGCCAGCAGCTTGGGGGGCAACGTCCTGACTTTC. Full variable domain (remainder filled in from reference TRBV5-4 and TRBJ2-6): ETGVTQSPTHLIKTRGQQVTLRCSSQSGHNTVSWYQQALGQGPQFIFQYYREEENGRGNFPPRFSGLQFPNYSSELNVNALELDDSALYLCASSLGGNVLTFGAGSRLTVL.

As to this clonotype: The DNA is omitted, as the CDR3 cannot be located on it reliably, and the CDR3 follows TCRdb's listing. The rearrangement joins TRBV7-5 to TRBJ2-5; the table names TRBD1, a call not compared with the DNA. TRBV7-5 is a listed pseudogene. The CDR3 length is 18 residues, termini included. The CDR3 loop reads CISVPEASQTAYQETQYF.

This clonotype was observed many times. The rearrangement uses TRBV28 and TRBJ2-3; D is undetermined. The CDR3 is 14 residues long. The germline gives CDR1 MDHEN, CDR2 SYDVKM. The V and J ends lost 4 bases and 0 bases respectively, with 8 bases between them. In nucleotides, the CDR3 is TGTGCCAGCAGTTCGGTCCCTAGCACAGATACGCAGTATTTT. Amino acids: CASSSVPSTDTQYF.

At least ten counts were recorded for this clonotype. The chain recombines TRBV7-9 with TRBJ2-2; D not resolved. The CDR3 is 13 amino acids. Trimming removed 8 bases from V and 0 bases from J, with 7 bases in between. Looked up from germline, CDR1 is SEHNR and CDR2 is FQNEAQ (reference sequence). CDR3 amino acids: CASLGTNTGELFF. DNA of the CDR3: TGTGCCAGCCTCGGTACGAACACCGGGGAGCTGTTTTTT.

V and J are TRBV4-3 and TRBJ2-3, with 7 bases matching TRBD2. Germline CDR1 is LGHNA and CDR2 is YSLEER. The J segment lost 7 bases and the V segment lost 3 bases, leaving 10 bases of the junction unmatched. The CDR3 has 15 amino acids. The CDR3 reads CASSHLADGGNTQYF. CDR3 coding DNA: TGCGCCAGCAGCCACCTAGCGGATGGCGGGAATACGCAGTATTTT.

This chain connects TRBV7-3 to TRBJ1-1; D remains unclear. CDR1 and CDR2 from the germline V gene are SGHTA and FQGTGA. The CDR3 sequence is 13 residues long. V gave up 2 bases and J gave up 7 bases, with 11 bases separating them. The CDR3 region is CASSLGGDYEAFF. The DNA for the CDR3 is TGTGCCAGCAGCTTAGGCGGAGACTATGAAGCTTTCTTT.

At least ten counts were recorded for this clonotype. V is TRBV6-5 and J is TRBJ2-3; 7 positions agree with TRBD2. Trimming cost V 4 bases and J 6 bases; bases outside gene matches: 7. Per the germline V gene, CDR1 is MNHEY and CDR2 is SVGAGI. The CDR3 covers 14 residues. DNA of the CDR3: TGTGCCAGCAGTTTAGGGACTACCCCGGATACGCAGTATTTT. Amino acid sequence: CASSLGTTPDTQYF.